The next 11 T cell receptor beta chains were all read from a single sample in a study of STAT3 mutations in large granular lymphocyte leukemia. Study-wide points: Every T-cell large granular lymphocyte leukemia patient had at least one immunodominant TCR beta clonotype.

For these TCRs, the target antigens are not known. Using immunoSEQ multiplex PCR, the repertoire was profiled, and TCRdb retains in-frame clones only, with some absent. The data hold approximately 10,000 clones, with about 78% observed a single time. Input material: peripheral blood mononuclear cells. The receptor set was obtained from a man between 60 and 75 years old with T-cell large granular lymphocyte leukemia. Some clones in this sample may be carry-over from other donors' samples.

This clone was detected once. The rearrangement links TRBV30 to TRBJ1-2; D perhaps matches TRBD1 (6 bases). V lost 1 base and J lost 7, with 13 bases in between. This CDR3 spans 13 amino acids. The germline V gene encodes CDR1 GTSNPN and CDR2 SVGIG (reference sequence). CDR3 residues: CAWSEQGSGGYTF. CDR3 nucleotide sequence: TGTGCCTGGAGTGAACAGGGAAGTGGTGGCTACACCTTC.

V and J are TRBV11-2 and TRBJ1-1; no definite D call. V was clipped by 0 bases and J by 1 base, with 9 bases between them. CDR3 length: 15 residues. Germline values: CDR1 SGHAT, CDR2 FQNNGV. CDR3 nucleotides: TGTGCCAGCAGCTTAGAGGCCAATCCGAACACTGAAGCTTTCTTT. This gives the protein CASSLEANPNTEAFF.

The chain links TRBV30 to TRBJ1-1, with D possibly being TRBD1 (5 bases). The CDR3 loop spans 14 amino acids. Trimming cost V 0 bases and J 0 bases, with 8 bases left between them. The germline V gene has CDR1 GTSNPN and CDR2 SVGIG (reference sequence). This CDR3 is CAWSVQGVNTEAFF. The CDR3 bases are TGTGCCTGGAGTGTCCAGGGTGTGAACACTGAAGCTTTCTTT.

CDR3 amino acids: CASNPESSYNEQFF. The CDR3 DNA reads TGTGCCAGCAACCCGGAGAGCTCCTACAATGAGCAGTTCTTC. This chain uses TRBV2 with TRBJ2-1; D is undetermined. Between the trimmed V and J ends, which lost 7 bases and 0 bases, there was a span of 10 bases. This CDR3 is 14 amino acids long. Germline CDR1 SNHLY, CDR2 FYNNEI.

The rearrangement uses TRBV15 and TRBJ2-1; D not resolved. Trimming pared 0 bases from V and 3 bases from J, leaving 9 bases between. Germline values: CDR1 LNHNV, CDR2 YYDKDF (reference sequence). The length of the CDR3 is 15 residues. The CDR3 region has the DNA TGTGCCACCAGCAGAGATAATCGAGGCTACAATGAGCAGTTCTTC. Amino acids: CATSRDNRGYNEQFF.

This chain links TRBV5-6 with TRBJ2-1; D gene uncertain. V lost 2 bases and J lost 9, with 6 bases in between. This CDR3 contains 11 residues. Germline V gives CDR1 SGHDT, CDR2 YYEEEE. Here the CDR3 DNA reads TGTGCCAGCAGCTTTTCCGCTGAGCAGTTCTTC. Protein: CASSFSAEQFF.

A remark on this clone: At one end, the junction sequence differs from germline, possibly due to a read error. The CDR3 spells CASSLGVSNTGELFF. As DNA, the CDR3 is TGTGCTAGCAGCTTAGGAGTTAGTAACACCGGGGAGCTGTTTTTT. V and J are TRBV7-7 and TRBJ2-2; D is unresolved. Germline V gene data show CDR1 as SSHAT and CDR2 as FNYEAQ (reference sequence). CDR3 length equals 15 residues.

The J gene is TRBJ1-2, the V gene TRBV7-9; maybe TRBD1 (6 bases). V lost 5 bases to trimming and J lost 0 bases, with 13 bases between them. Germline CDR1 is SEHNR and CDR2 is FQNEAQ (reference sequence). The CDR3 is 15 amino acids. Here the CDR3 reads CASSPAGASNYGYTF. The CDR3 bases are TGTGCCAGCAGCCCTGCGGGGGCCTCTAACTATGGCTACACCTTC.

The V call is TRBV5-6, the J call TRBJ1-2; a weak D match, TRBD1 (5 bases). V lost 4 bases and J lost 0, with 13 bases in between. Germline loops: CDR1 SGHDT, CDR2 YYEEEE. This CDR3 is built from 15 residues. CDR3 bases: TGTGCCAGCAGCACCCTTCAGGGTACTAACTATGGCTACACCTTC. It specifies CASSTLQGTNYGYTF. Full variable domain (rest looked up from reference TRBV5-6 and TRBJ1-2): DAGVTQSPTHLIKTRGQQVTLRCSPKSGHDTVSWYQQALGQGPQFIFQYYEEEERQRGNFPDRFSGHQFPNYSSELNVNALLLGDSALYLCASSTLQGTNYGYTFGSGTRLTVV.

The chain is built from TRBV15 and TRBJ2-3; D possibly matches TRBD1 or TRBD2 (6 bases each). The V end was cut by 5 bases, the J end by 5 bases, with 14 bases between. Germline V gives CDR1 LNHNV, CDR2 YYDKDF (reference sequence). The CDR3 is 14 amino acids. CDR3 DNA sequence: TGTGCCACCAGCTTCGGGGGCAGGGGAGATACGCAGTATTTT. Translated, it gives CATSFGGRGDTQYF. Combining the CDR3 with reference TRBV15 and TRBJ2-3 gives the whole variable domain DAMVIQNPRYQVTQFGKPVTLSCSQTLNHNVMYWYQQKSSQAPKLLFHYYDKDFNNEADTPDNFQSRRPNTSFCFLDIRSPGLGDTAMYLCATSFGGRGDTQYFGPGTRLTVL.

This clone has a single count. The CDR3: CASSLWGNQPQHF. The CDR3 region has the DNA TGTGCCAGCAGTTTGTGGGGCAATCAGCCCCAGCATTTT. The chain uses TRBV27 and TRBJ1-5; D ambiguous. Trimming removed 3 bases at V and 2 bases at J, with 5 bases between. The CDR3 extends over 13 amino acids. CDR1 is MNHEY and CDR2 is SMNVEV in the germline V gene (reference sequence).